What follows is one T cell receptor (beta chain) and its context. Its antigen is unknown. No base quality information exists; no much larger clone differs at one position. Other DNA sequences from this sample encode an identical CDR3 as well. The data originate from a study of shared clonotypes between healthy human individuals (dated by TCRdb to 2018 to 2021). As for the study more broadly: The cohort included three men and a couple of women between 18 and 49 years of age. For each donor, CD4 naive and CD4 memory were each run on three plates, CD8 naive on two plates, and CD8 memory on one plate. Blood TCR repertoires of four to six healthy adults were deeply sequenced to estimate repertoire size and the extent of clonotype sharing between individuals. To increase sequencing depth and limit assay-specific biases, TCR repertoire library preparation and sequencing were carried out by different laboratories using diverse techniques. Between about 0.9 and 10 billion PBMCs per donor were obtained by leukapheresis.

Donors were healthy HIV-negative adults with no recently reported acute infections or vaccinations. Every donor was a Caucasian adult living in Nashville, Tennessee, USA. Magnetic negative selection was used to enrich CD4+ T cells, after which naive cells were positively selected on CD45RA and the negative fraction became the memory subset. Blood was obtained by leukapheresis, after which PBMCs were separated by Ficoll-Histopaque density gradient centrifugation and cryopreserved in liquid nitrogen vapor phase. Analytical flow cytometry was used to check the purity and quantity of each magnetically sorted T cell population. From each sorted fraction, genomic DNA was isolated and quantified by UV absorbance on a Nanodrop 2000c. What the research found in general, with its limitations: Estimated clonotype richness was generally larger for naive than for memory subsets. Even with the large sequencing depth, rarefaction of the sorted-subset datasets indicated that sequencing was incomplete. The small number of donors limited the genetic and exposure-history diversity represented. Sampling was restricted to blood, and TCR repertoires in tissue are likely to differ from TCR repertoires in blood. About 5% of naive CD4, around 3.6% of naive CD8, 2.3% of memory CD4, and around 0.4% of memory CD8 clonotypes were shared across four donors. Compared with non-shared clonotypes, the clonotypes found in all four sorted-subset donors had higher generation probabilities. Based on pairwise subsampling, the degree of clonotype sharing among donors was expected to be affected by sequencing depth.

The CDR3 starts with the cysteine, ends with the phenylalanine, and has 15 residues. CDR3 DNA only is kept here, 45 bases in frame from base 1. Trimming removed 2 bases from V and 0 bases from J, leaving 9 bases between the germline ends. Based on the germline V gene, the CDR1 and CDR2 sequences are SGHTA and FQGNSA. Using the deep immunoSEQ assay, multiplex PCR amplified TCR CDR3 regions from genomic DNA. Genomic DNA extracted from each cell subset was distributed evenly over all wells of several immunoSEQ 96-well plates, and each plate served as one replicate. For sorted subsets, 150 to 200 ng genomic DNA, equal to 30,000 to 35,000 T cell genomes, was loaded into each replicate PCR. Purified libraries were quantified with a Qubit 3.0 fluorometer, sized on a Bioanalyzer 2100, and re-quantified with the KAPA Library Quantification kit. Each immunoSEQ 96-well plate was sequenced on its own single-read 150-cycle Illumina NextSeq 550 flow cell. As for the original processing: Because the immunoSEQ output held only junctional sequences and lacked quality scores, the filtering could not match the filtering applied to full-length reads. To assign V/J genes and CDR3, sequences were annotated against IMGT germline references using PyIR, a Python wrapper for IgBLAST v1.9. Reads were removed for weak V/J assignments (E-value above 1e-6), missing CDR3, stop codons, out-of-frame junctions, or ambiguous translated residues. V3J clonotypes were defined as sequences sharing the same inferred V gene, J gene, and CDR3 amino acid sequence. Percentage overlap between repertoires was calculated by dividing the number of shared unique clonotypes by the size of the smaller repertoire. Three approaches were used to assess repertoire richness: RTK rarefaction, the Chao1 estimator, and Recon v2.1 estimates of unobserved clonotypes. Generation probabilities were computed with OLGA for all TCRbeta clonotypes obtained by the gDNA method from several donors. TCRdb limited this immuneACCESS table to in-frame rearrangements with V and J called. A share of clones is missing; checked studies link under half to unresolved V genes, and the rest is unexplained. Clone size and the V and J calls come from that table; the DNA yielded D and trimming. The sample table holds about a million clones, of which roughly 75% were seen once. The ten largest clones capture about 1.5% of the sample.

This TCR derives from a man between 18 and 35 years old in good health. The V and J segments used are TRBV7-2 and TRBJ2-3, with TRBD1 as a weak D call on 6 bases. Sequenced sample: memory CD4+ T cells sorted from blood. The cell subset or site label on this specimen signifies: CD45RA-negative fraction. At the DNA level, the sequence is TGTGCCAGCAGCTTAAATAGGGGGAGCACAGATACGCAGTATTTT. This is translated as CASSLNRGSTDTQYF.